This TCR beta chain was recovered during a study of blood T cells in healthy people across ages. Regarding the study as a whole: When set beside aged donors, long-lived donors presented more naive CD4+ cells and higher diversity.

A J-beta primer mix and a sample-barcoded 5' primer were used in a second PCR of about 7 to 12 cycles. Each cDNA molecule was tagged by a template-switch adaptor that had 12 random nucleotides. TCRdb itself ran the 5' RACE reads through MiXCR, one entry per CDR3 protein. The data hold roughly 1,100,000 distinct CDR3 sequences, with roughly 24% observed a single time. About this clonotype itself: What it binds is unknown.

These data were also filed under a second study, of T cells of mothers and their children. As reported in that work: The people who donated were a few healthy Caucasian mothers and their six children.

Sample: blood. This receptor was obtained from a girl aged 2-10 years in good health.

CDR3 residues: CASSLLQGGYTF. CDR3 nucleotide sequence: TGCGCCAGCAGCCTATTACAGGGAGGCTACACCTTC. The gene calls are TRBV5-1 and TRBJ1-2; a possible D gene is TRBD1 (6 bases). CDR1 SGHRS and CDR2 YFSETQ come from the germline V gene. With 4 bases removed from V and 8 bases from J, the gap between germline ends came to 12 bases. The CDR3 runs 12 residues.